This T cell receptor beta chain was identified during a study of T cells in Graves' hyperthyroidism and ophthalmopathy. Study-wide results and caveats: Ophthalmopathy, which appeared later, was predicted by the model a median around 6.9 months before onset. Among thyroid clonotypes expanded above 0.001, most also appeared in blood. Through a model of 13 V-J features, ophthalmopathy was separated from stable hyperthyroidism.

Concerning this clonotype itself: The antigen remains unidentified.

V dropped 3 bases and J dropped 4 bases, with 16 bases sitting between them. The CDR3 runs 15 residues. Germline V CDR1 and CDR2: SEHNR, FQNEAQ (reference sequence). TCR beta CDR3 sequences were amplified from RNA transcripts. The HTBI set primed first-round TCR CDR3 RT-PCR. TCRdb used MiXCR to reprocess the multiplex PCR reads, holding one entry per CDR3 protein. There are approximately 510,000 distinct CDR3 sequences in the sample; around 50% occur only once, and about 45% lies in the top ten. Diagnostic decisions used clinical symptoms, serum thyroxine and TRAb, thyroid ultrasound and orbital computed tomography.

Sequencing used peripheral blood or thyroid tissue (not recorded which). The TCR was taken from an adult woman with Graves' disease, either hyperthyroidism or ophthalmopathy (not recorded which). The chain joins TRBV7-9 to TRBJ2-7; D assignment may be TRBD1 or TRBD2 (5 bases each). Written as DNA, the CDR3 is TGTGCCAGCAGCTTGGAGTCGGGACGCGGTTACGAGCAGTACTTC. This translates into CASSLESGRGYEQYF.